Shown below are 9 T cell receptor beta chains from a single sample sequenced in a study of spatial heterogeneity in lung cancer. TCRdb called the 5' RACE reads again in MiXCR, with one record for every CDR3 protein. This table has tens of thousands of distinct CDR3 sequences, around 13% appearing once. Time point: sample taken at primary tumor resection. The sequenced material consisted of unsorted whole RNA from tumor, nontumor lung or frozen PBMC. The sequences come from PBMCs, collected at surgery. The receptors come from a male donor with early-stage non-small cell lung cancer.

This clonotype was seen more than once but under ten times. The genes are TRBV28 and TRBJ1-1, with D possibly TRBD1 on 5 matching bases. Looked up from germline, CDR1 is MDHEN and CDR2 is SYDVKM. V lost 7 bases and J 1 base, leaving 13 bases between the germline ends. The CDR3 consists of 14 residues. DNA for the CDR3: TGTGCCAGCATTCTCTCCGGGGGGAACACTGAAGCTTTCTTT. Protein product: CASILSGGNTEAFF.

This clonotype was detected only a few times. The chain employs TRBV20-1 and TRBJ1-1; TRBD1 might be the D (6 bases). CDR1 is DFQATT, CDR2 SNEGSKA, per germline (reference sequence). CDR3 length equals 13 residues. V lost 3 bases and J lost 3, with 11 bases in between. CDR3 bases: TGCAGTGCTAGTTTGAACAGGGACACTGAAGCTTTCTTT. Residues: CSASLNRDTEAFF.

This clonotype was picked up many times. The chain carries TRBV29-1 and TRBJ1-4; D possibly corresponds to TRBD1 (6 bases). The CDR3 is 13 residues long. Germline assignment: CDR1 SQVTM and CDR2 ANQGSEA. Trimming took off 4 bases at V and 7 bases at J, with 13 bases between the two ends. CDR3 bases: TGCAGCGTTGCCGGGCAGGGGAGTGAAAAACTGTTTTTT. This encodes CSVAGQGSEKLFF. The full variable domain, with the rest looked up from reference TRBV29-1 and TRBJ1-4, is SAVISQKPSRDICQRGTSLTIQCQVDSQVTMMFWYRQQPGQSLTLIATANQGSEATYESGFVIDKFPISRPNLTFSTLTVSNMSPEDSSIYLCSVAGQGSEKLFFGSGTQLSVL.

This clonotype has at least ten counts. The chain employs TRBV10-3 and TRBJ2-1; D ambiguous. Trimming pared 3 bases from V and 5 bases from J, leaving 11 bases between. The CDR3 covers 14 residues. Germline V gene lookup returns CDR1 ENHRY and CDR2 SYGVKD. The CDR3 here is CAISDGPANNEQFF. DNA of the CDR3: TGTGCCATCAGTGACGGGCCAGCTAACAATGAGCAGTTCTTC.

CDR3 sequence (DNA): TGTGCCAGCAGCCCCGAGGTGGGCGGGAGTGTAAAGACCCAGTACTTC. Translation gives CASSPEVGGSVKTQYF. The V call is TRBV9, the J call TRBJ2-5; 7 bases match TRBD2. This CDR3 is built from 16 residues. J gave up 6 bases and V 4 bases, and 15 bases lay outside the gene matches. Per the germline V gene, CDR1 is SGDLS and CDR2 is YYNGEE.

The sample holds many counts of this clonotype. V and J are TRBV2 and TRBJ2-7; 8 positions match TRBD1. Germline assignment: CDR1 SNHLY and CDR2 FYNNEI. V shed 8 bases and J 6 bases; nucleotides not matched to a gene: 9. CDR3 length equals 13 residues. CDR3 in DNA: TGTGCCAGCGAAGGACAGGGCGCCGGCGAGCAGTACTTC. Amino acid sequence: CASEGQGAGEQYF. Supplemented by reference TRBV2 and TRBJ2-7, the full variable domain reads EPEVTQTPSHQVTQMGQEVILRCVPISNHLYFYWYRQILGQKVEFLVSFYNNEISEKSEIFDDQFSVERPDGSNFTLKIRSTKLEDSAMYFCASEGQGAGEQYFGPGTRLTVT.

The sample holds many counts of this clonotype. The chain employs TRBV20-1 and TRBJ2-1; TRBD2 agrees at 8 bases. The V segment lost 5 bases and the J segment 3 bases; nucleotides outside the gene matches: 6. The CDR3 is 14 amino acids. Germline-derived CDR1 and CDR2 are DFQATT and SNEGSKA (reference sequence). In nucleotides, the CDR3 is TGCAGTGCTCTAGACGGGAGGGGCTACAATGAGCAGTTCTTC. This codes for CSALDGRGYNEQFF.

This clonotype has a count of ten or more. J is TRBJ2-2 and V is TRBV4-3; the D gene is possibly TRBD1 (5 bases). This CDR3 has 15 amino acids. The V and J ends lost 1 base and 7 bases respectively, with 13 bases between them. Germline CDR1 and CDR2: LGHNA and YSLEER. The CDR3 sequence is CASSQGRQTRGELFF. The CDR3, as DNA: TGCGCCAGCAGCCAAGGGCGACAGACCCGCGGGGAGCTGTTTTTT.

This chain links TRBV5-1 with TRBJ2-4; TRBD1 might be the D (6 bases). The germline V and J ends were trimmed by 3 bases and 6 bases, with 13 bases remaining between them. Germline V gene data show CDR1 as SGHRS and CDR2 as YFSETQ. The CDR3 length is 14 residues. Here the CDR3 reads CASSSAQGTNIQYF. Here the CDR3 DNA reads TGCGCCAGCAGCTCGGCACAGGGCACAAACATTCAGTACTTC. Based on the CDR3 plus reference TRBV5-1 and TRBJ2-4, the full variable domain is KAGVTQTPRYLIKTRGQQVTLSCSPISGHRSVSWYQQTPGQGLQFLFEYFSETQRNKGNFPGRFSGRQFSNSRSEMNVSTLELGDSALYLCASSSAQGTNIQYFGAGTRLSVL.